What follows are 28 T cell receptor beta chains derived from one specimen sequenced in a study of monozygotic twins with inflammatory bowel disease. TCRdb derives one entry per CDR3 protein from the 5' RACE reads, leaving out DNA. Its listing shows approximately 400,000 distinct CDR3 sequences. Sequencing was carried out using blood. Every receptor here comes from a human donor with ulcerative colitis or Crohn's disease, or a healthy co-twin of an affected twin (not recorded which).

The chain is built from TRBV6-4 and TRBJ2-2. The germline V gene encodes CDR1 MRHNA and CDR2 SNTAGT. CDR3 size: 14 residues. CDR3 sequence: CASQDRANTGELFF.

This sequence joins TRBV30 and TRBJ1-1; the D call from TCRdb, TRBD1, cannot be confirmed without DNA. The CDR3 runs 15 residues. Per the germline V gene, CDR1 is GTSNPN and CDR2 is SVGIG (reference sequence). The CDR3: CAWSDRQGMNTEAFF.

The chain combines TRBV7-9 with TRBJ1-1. CDR3 size: 13 residues. The germline CDR1 and CDR2 sequences are SEHNR and FQNEAQ (reference sequence). The CDR3 region is CASSLIGDTEAFF.

The CDR3: CASSLSGDRGRTGELFF. The chain joins TRBV7-3 to TRBJ2-2; lacking DNA, the TRBD1 call made by TCRdb goes unchecked. The CDR3 spans 17 residues. Germline lookup yields CDR1 SGHTA and CDR2 FQGTGA.

The genes are TRBV29-1 and TRBJ2-1; TCRdb indicates TRBD1, and absent DNA this call remains unverified. The CDR3 sequence is 12 residues long. Looked up from germline, CDR1 is SQVTM and CDR2 is ANQGSEA. CDR3: CSVRLAPNEQFF.

The V gene is TRBV5-1, the J gene TRBJ1-3; TCRdb's assignment of TRBD1 cannot be checked, as there is no DNA. CDR1 and CDR2 from the germline V gene are SGHRS and YFSETQ. The CDR3 length is 16 residues. This CDR3 is CASSLEGGALRNTIYF. The full variable domain, rest sourced from reference TRBV5-1 and TRBJ1-3, is KAGVTQTPRYLIKTRGQQVTLSCSPISGHRSVSWYQQTPGQGLQFLFEYFSETQRNKGNFPGRFSGRQFSNSRSEMNVSTLELGDSALYLCASSLEGGALRNTIYFGEGSWLTVV.

The V gene is TRBV18, the J gene TRBJ1-1; TCRdb's D call of TRBD1 is untestable without DNA. CDR3 length: 18 residues. Germline-derived CDR1 and CDR2 are KGHSH and LQKENI. The CDR3 loop is CASSPPWTGGRSATEAFF.

The genes are TRBV15 and TRBJ1-5; TCRdb's D call, TRBD1, is unchecked because there is no DNA. Germline V gives CDR1 LNHNV, CDR2 YYDKDF (reference sequence). The CDR3 has 14 amino acids. CDR3 loop: CATSGHRGDQPQHF. The full variable domain, rest sourced from reference TRBV15 and TRBJ1-5, is DAMVIQNPRYQVTQFGKPVTLSCSQTLNHNVMYWYQQKSSQAPKLLFHYYDKDFNNEADTPDNFQSRRPNTSFCFLDIRSPGLGDTAMYLCATSGHRGDQPQHFGDGTRLSIL.

The CDR3 loop reads CASAPYSGIADEQYF. This chain links TRBV27 with TRBJ2-7; lacking DNA, the TRBD2 call made by TCRdb goes unchecked. Germline assignment: CDR1 MNHEY and CDR2 SMNVEV (reference sequence). The CDR3 extends over 15 amino acids.

V and J are TRBV5-1 and TRBJ2-2; TCRdb calls TRBD2, which cannot be checked without DNA. Germline V lookup: CDR1 SGHRS, CDR2 YFSETQ. This CDR3 comprises 13 residues. CDR3 protein: CASSFEGTGELFF.

This rearrangement joins TRBV7-9 to TRBJ2-5; TCRdb indicates TRBD2, and absent DNA this call remains unverified. Germline CDR1 is SEHNR and CDR2 is FQNEAQ (reference sequence). The CDR3 sequence is 12 residues long. CDR3 residues: CASSLGTSFLYF. Full variable domain (missing parts from reference TRBV7-9 and TRBJ2-5): DTGVSQNPRHKITKRGQNVTFRCDPISEHNRLYWYRQTLGQGPEFLTYFQNEAQLEKSRLLSDRFSAERPKGSFSTLEIQRTEQGDSAMYLCASSLGTSFLYFGPGTRLLVL.

The chain has TRBV9 and TRBJ1-1; checking the TCRdb D call of TRBD1 is not possible without DNA. Germline lookup yields CDR1 SGDLS and CDR2 YYNGEE. The CDR3 length is 20 residues. This chain's CDR3 is CASSVVGPGGDFYGNTEAFF.

The chain has TRBV5-6 and TRBJ2-1; checking the TCRdb D call of TRBD2 is not possible without DNA. Germline assignment: CDR1 SGHDT and CDR2 YYEEEE. The CDR3 totals 19 residues. The CDR3 loop reads CASSLGLAGVLRSYNEQFF.

The chain has TRBV20-1 and TRBJ1-5; TCRdb proposes TRBD1, but this gene call is untestable without DNA. The CDR3 sequence is 15 residues long. CDR1 is DFQATT, CDR2 SNEGSKA, per germline (reference sequence). The chain's CDR3 is CSARDTGRANQPQHF.

This sequence joins TRBV5-6 and TRBJ2-1; lacking DNA, the TRBD1 call made by TCRdb goes unchecked. This CDR3 comprises 15 residues. Germline CDR1 SGHDT, CDR2 YYEEEE. This chain's CDR3 is CASSWADRAYNEQFF.

The chain recombines TRBV28 with TRBJ1-2; as DNA is missing, the TRBD1 call by TCRdb cannot be tested. Looked up from germline, CDR1 is MDHEN and CDR2 is SYDVKM. The CDR3 is 13 amino acids. CDR3 in amino acids: CASSPDRAQGYTF.

The chain links TRBV2 to TRBJ1-5. CDR1 is SNHLY, CDR2 FYNNEI, per germline. The CDR3 extends over 14 amino acids. CDR3 amino acids: CASSLSQRTQPQHF.

This chain connects TRBV5-6 to TRBJ2-5; TCRdb's assignment of TRBD2 cannot be checked, as there is no DNA. Germline V gene data show CDR1 as SGHDT and CDR2 as YYEEEE. The CDR3 covers 15 residues. This chain's CDR3 is CASSPEGTRGETQYF.

The V call is TRBV12-3 or TRBV12-4, the J call TRBJ2-7. The CDR3 is 16 residues long. CDR3 region: CASSLVGIGYVYEQYF.

The chain has TRBV7-6 and TRBJ2-1; TCRdb's assignment of TRBD2 cannot be checked, as there is no DNA. CDR1 is SGHVS, CDR2 FNYEAQ, per germline. This CDR3 has 17 amino acids. CDR3 amino acids: CASSLGPAGRGRDEQFF.

J is TRBJ2-1 and V is TRBV10-2; the TRBD1 assignment by TCRdb is unverifiable without DNA. The length of the CDR3 is 14 residues. The V gene's germline CDR1 is WSHSY and CDR2 SAAADI. CDR3 sequence reads: CASSGQGGGNEQFF.

The chain carries TRBV15 and TRBJ2-2. This CDR3 is built from 13 residues. In germline, CDR1 is LNHNV, CDR2 YYDKDF (reference sequence). CDR3 protein: CATEYQDTGELFF.

J is TRBJ2-5 and V is TRBV27; TCRdb lists TRBD1, though no DNA is available to test this call. The length of the CDR3 is 16 residues. Per the germline V gene, CDR1 is MNHEY and CDR2 is SMNVEV (reference sequence). The CDR3 loop reads CASSLGQGASLETQYF.

The rearrangement links TRBV20-1 to TRBJ1-6; without DNA, the TCRdb call of TRBD1 cannot be checked. The CDR3 covers 14 residues. CDR1 and CDR2 (germline): DFQATT, SNEGSKA (reference sequence). CDR3 sequence: CSAPGPRDNSPLHF.

This chain joins TRBV4-1 and TRBJ1-3; TCRdb reports TRBD1, a call that lacks DNA to check it against. Per the germline V gene, CDR1 is MGHRA and CDR2 is YSYEKL. This CDR3 contains 18 residues. CDR3: CASSQEAIRGLAGNTIYF.

The genes are TRBV10-2 and TRBJ2-7; TCRdb's D gene call, TRBD1, goes unchecked for lack of DNA. CDR1 WSHSY and CDR2 SAAADI come from the germline V gene. The CDR3 runs 14 residues. CDR3 in amino acids: CAGSLGGGGYEQYF.

V is TRBV9 and J is TRBJ2-1; TCRdb's D gene call, TRBD2, goes unchecked for lack of DNA. The CDR3 has 17 residues. Germline values: CDR1 SGDLS, CDR2 YYNGEE. The CDR3 here is CASSVASGGFSYNEQFF.

This chain links TRBV7-2 with TRBJ1-6; the TCRdb call, TRBD1, lacks DNA for checking. The CDR3 sequence is 15 residues long. The germline V gene encodes CDR1 SGHTA and CDR2 FQGNSA. Here the CDR3 reads CASSREQGSNSPLHF.